The present T cell receptor (beta chain) was sequenced within a study of neurological immune-mediated disorders. Overall study findings and caveats: Multiple sclerosis was found to have the least TCR clonal expansion, below healthy controls, and HTLV-1-associated myelopathy the most.

Each TCR transcript was tagged with a 10-nucleotide random UMI during 5'RACE. From 15-18 subjects, each sequencing run yielded over 180 million TCR-beta sequences. TCRdb re-called the 5' RACE reads with MiXCR, one entry per CDR3 protein. In the table there are 20,000 to 25,000 distinct CDR3 sequences, 13% of which are singletons. The sample's time point: technical triplicate 1. V was shortened by 0 bases and J by 6 bases, with 9 bases between the two germline ends. This CDR3 is built from 14 residues. This clonotype is deemed medium-sized. Its matching antigen is unknown. This receptor was identified in a female donor with HTLV-1-associated myelopathy (HAM/TSP). Sequencing was done on a sample of CD4+ T cells from blood. V is TRBV12-3 or TRBV12-4 and J is TRBJ2-1, with D uncertain. CDR3 amino acids: CASSLALTANEQFF. As DNA, the CDR3 is TGTGCCAGCAGTTTAGCGCTAACGGCCAATGAGCAGTTCTTC.